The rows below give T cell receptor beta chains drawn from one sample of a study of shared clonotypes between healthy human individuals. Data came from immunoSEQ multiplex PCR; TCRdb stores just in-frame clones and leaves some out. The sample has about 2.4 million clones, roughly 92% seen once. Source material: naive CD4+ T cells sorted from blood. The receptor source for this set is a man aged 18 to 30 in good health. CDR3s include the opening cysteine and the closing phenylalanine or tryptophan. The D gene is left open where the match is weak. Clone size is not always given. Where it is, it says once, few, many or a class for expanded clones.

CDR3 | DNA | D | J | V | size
CASSLAPAGIYF | TGTGCCAGCAGCTTAGCTCCAGCGGGCATATATTTT | - | TRBJ1-3 | TRBV7-2 | -
CAWSAQGFYEQYF | TGTGCCTGGAGTGCCCAAGGCTTCTACGAGCAGTACTTC | - | TRBJ2-7 | TRBV30 | -
CASSRSGTVNEKLFF | TGTGCCAGTAGTCGAAGCGGGACAGTTAATGAAAAACTGTTTTTT | TRBD1 | TRBJ1-4 | TRBV19 | -
CSEDTGLAEFSYEQYF | TGCAGCGAAGACACGGGACTAGCGGAATTTTCCTACGAGCAGTACTTC | TRBD2 | TRBJ2-7 | TRBV29-1 | -
CASSLGVGGDQPQHF | TGTGCCAGCAGCCTCGGTGTAGGGGGGGATCAGCCCCAGCATTTT | - | TRBJ1-5 | TRBV7-9 | -
CASSPDRSYQPQHF | TGTGCCAGCTCACCGGACAGAAGTTATCAGCCCCAGCATTTT | - | TRBJ1-5 | TRBV18 | -
CASSLNPGRNTGELFF | TGTGCCAGCAGCTTAAACCCCGGGAGAAACACCGGGGAGCTGTTTTTT | - | TRBJ2-2 | TRBV13 | -
CASSRGTQETQYF | TGTGCCAGCTCAAGGGGGACGCAAGAGACCCAGTACTTC | - | TRBJ2-5 | TRBV18 | -
CASKGGVNTGELFF | TGTGCCAGCAAGGGCGGCGTGAACACCGGGGAGCTGTTTTTT | - | TRBJ2-2 | TRBV6-1 | -
CASSYKLAGTYEQYF | TGTGCCAGCAGTTACAAGCTAGCGGGTACCTACGAGCAGTACTTC | TRBD2 | TRBJ2-7 | TRBV6-6 | once
CASSFRSVGNEKLFF | TGTGCCAGCAGCTTCCGCTCTGTGGGAAATGAAAAACTGTTTTTT | - | TRBJ1-4 | TRBV7-8 | -
CASSLFAGSSGNTIYF | TGTGCCAGCAGCTTATTCGCCGGGAGCTCTGGAAACACCATATATTTT | - | TRBJ1-3 | TRBV7-9 | -
CASSPFWGSTEAFF | TGTGCCAGCAGCCCCTTTTGGGGGAGCACTGAAGCTTTCTTT | - | TRBJ1-1 | TRBV11-2 | -
CAGSSYGGGSSNYGYTF | TGTGCCGGCAGTTCCTACGGGGGCGGGAGTTCTAACTATGGCTACACCTTC | - | TRBJ1-2 | TRBV27 | -
CASSSGRVLLNSPLHF | TGTGCCAGCAGCTCGGGCCGGGTCTTATTAAATTCACCCCTCCACTTT | - | TRBJ1-6 | TRBV27 | -
CAVLRDRGNYGYTF | TGTGCTGTTTTGAGGGACAGGGGGAACTATGGCTACACCTTC | TRBD1 | TRBJ1-2 | TRBV19 | -
CASSRDRAGANTEAFF | TGTGCCAGCAGCCGGGACAGGGCGGGGGCGAACACTGAAGCTTTCTTT | TRBD1 | TRBJ1-1 | TRBV6-6 | -
CASSLGHRGIYEQYF | TGTGCCAGCAGCTTAGGGCACAGGGGGATATACGAGCAGTACTTC | TRBD1 | TRBJ2-7 | TRBV7-2 | -
CAWSKGLLGTDTQYF | TGTGCCTGGTCCAAGGGACTTCTTGGCACAGATACGCAGTATTTT | - | TRBJ2-3 | TRBV30 | once
CASSERGVMETQYF | TGTGCCAGTAGTGAACGAGGGGTCATGGAGACCCAGTACTTC | - | TRBJ2-5 | TRBV19 | -
CASNPTGNTEAFF | TGTGCCAGCAACCCGACGGGGAACACTGAAGCTTTCTTT | - | TRBJ1-1 | TRBV5-4 | -
CASSGGTSGVYEQYF | TGTGCCAGCTCAGGCGGGACTAGCGGGGTATACGAGCAGTACTTC | TRBD2 | TRBJ2-7 | TRBV18 | -
CAISESSAGGQETQYF | TGTGCCATCAGTGAGTCGTCGGCTGGCGGCCAAGAGACCCAGTACTTC | - | TRBJ2-5 | TRBV10-3 | -
CASSSVWGGGANVLTF | TGTGCCAGCAGCTCGGTTTGGGGAGGTGGGGCCAACGTCCTGACTTTC | - | TRBJ2-6 | TRBV5-8 | -
CASSESEAGVSDEQFF | TGCGCCAGCAGTGAGTCAGAAGCGGGAGTTAGCGATGAGCAGTTCTTC | TRBD2 | TRBJ2-1 | TRBV10-2 | few
CASSLDSFQSDTQYF | TGCGCCAGCAGCTTGGATAGCTTTCAGTCAGATACGCAGTATTTT | - | TRBJ2-3 | TRBV5-1 | -
CASSQTGGAPYEQYF | TGTGCCAGCAGTCAAACAGGGGGCGCCCCGTACGAGCAGTACTTC | TRBD1 | TRBJ2-7 | TRBV28 | -
CASSLVGLDGGEKLFF | TGTGCCAGCAGCTTAGTTGGTTTGGACGGGGGAGAAAAACTGTTTTTT | - | TRBJ1-4 | TRBV7-2 | -
CASSLGLAETYEQYF | TGTGCCAGCAGCCTGGGACTAGCGGAAACTTACGAGCAGTACTTC | TRBD2 | TRBJ2-7 | TRBV7-2 | once
CASSIGTNSYEQYF | TGTGCCAGCTCAATAGGGACGAACTCCTACGAGCAGTACTTC | - | TRBJ2-7 | TRBV18 | -
CASRPGTGASYEQYF | TGTGCCAGCAGGCCCGGGACAGGGGCGTCCTACGAGCAGTACTTC | TRBD1 | TRBJ2-7 | TRBV6-5 | -
CASSFPGEVDGYTF | TGTGCCAGCAGCTTCCCCGGGGAGGTCGATGGCTACACCTTC | - | TRBJ1-2 | TRBV4-2 | -
CASGRTVSSYEQYF | TGTGCCAGTGGAAGGACAGTCTCATCCTACGAGCAGTACTTC | - | TRBJ2-7 | TRBV19 | -
CASLIGLREGYTF | TGTGCCAGCCTAATCGGCCTCCGTGAGGGCTACACCTTC | - | TRBJ1-2 | TRBV28 | -
CSVESGLDYEQYF | TGCAGCGTTGAATCGGGTTTAGACTACGAGCAGTACTTC | - | TRBJ2-7 | TRBV29-1 | -
CASSEAPASTEAFF | TGTGCCAGCAGTGAAGCGCCAGCAAGCACTGAAGCTTTCTTT | - | TRBJ1-1 | TRBV2 | -
CASSPPGSGGAYEQYF | TGTGCCAGCTCACCACCTGGTAGCGGGGGGGCCTACGAGCAGTACTTC | TRBD2 | TRBJ2-7 | TRBV18 | -
CASSLKAGTIGIYEQYF | TGTGCCAGCAGTTTAAAAGCCGGGACAATAGGCATCTACGAGCAGTACTTC | - | TRBJ2-7 | TRBV27 | -
CASSEVKLETQYF | TGTGCCAGCAGTGAAGTTAAGTTGGAGACCCAGTACTTC | - | TRBJ2-5 | TRBV2 | -
CATSYRQGPYEQYF | TGTGCCACCAGCTACCGACAGGGTCCCTACGAGCAGTACTTC | TRBD1 | TRBJ2-7 | TRBV15 | -
CASSYRVKTEAFF | TGTGCCAGCAGCTACAGGGTAAAGACTGAAGCTTTCTTT | - | TRBJ1-1 | TRBV2 | -
CASSLQTGVMNTEAFF | TGTGCCAGCAGCTTGCAGACAGGGGTCATGAACACTGAAGCTTTCTTT | TRBD1 | TRBJ1-1 | TRBV7-2 | -
CASSRQGAWNTEAFF | TGTGCCAGCAGTCGACAGGGGGCCTGGAACACTGAAGCTTTCTTT | TRBD1 | TRBJ1-1 | TRBV6-6 | -
CASSPPGGSSGDTYEQYF | TGTGCCAGCAGCCCCCCCGGAGGGTCTAGCGGGGATACCTACGAGCAGTACTTC | TRBD2 | TRBJ2-7 | TRBV9 | -
CASTGRTWTGELFF | TGTGCCAGCACCGGACGTACTTGGACCGGGGAGCTGTTTTTT | - | TRBJ2-2 | TRBV5-6 | -
CASSLALPGREKLFF | TGTGCCAGCAGCTTAGCGCTCCCGGGGCGGGAGAAACTGTTTTTT | - | TRBJ1-4 | TRBV7-9 | -
CASSLEGGLLNYGYTF | TGCGCCAGCAGCTTGGAAGGGGGTCTGCTAAACTATGGCTACACCTTC | - | TRBJ1-2 | TRBV5-1 | -
CASSSQIRNEQFF | TGTGCCAGCAGCTCGCAGATTAGGAATGAGCAGTTCTTC | - | TRBJ2-1 | TRBV7-9 | -
CASRTGTGNTEAFF | TGTGCCAGCAGGACAGGAACAGGGAACACTGAAGCTTTCTTT | - | TRBJ1-1 | TRBV6-6 | -